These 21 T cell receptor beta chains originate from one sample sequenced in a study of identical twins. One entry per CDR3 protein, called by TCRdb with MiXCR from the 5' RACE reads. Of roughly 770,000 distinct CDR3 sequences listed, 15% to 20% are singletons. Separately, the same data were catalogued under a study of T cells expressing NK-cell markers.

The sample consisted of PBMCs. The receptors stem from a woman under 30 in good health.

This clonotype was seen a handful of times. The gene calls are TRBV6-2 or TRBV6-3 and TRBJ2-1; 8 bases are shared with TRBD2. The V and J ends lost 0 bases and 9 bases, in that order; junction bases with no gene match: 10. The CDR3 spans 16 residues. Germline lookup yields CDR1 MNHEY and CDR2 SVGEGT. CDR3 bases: TGTGCCAGCAGTTACTCGGGTCGGGAGGGCGTCAGTGAGCAGTTCTTC. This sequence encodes CASSYSGREGVSEQFF.

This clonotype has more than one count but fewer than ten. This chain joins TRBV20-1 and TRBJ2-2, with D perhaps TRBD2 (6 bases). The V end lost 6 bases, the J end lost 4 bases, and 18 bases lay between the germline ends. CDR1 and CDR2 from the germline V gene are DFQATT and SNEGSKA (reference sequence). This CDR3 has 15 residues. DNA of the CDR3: TGCAGTGCCCGAAGCCCCTCCGGGAGCACCGGGGAGCTGTTTTTT. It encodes CSARSPSGSTGELFF.

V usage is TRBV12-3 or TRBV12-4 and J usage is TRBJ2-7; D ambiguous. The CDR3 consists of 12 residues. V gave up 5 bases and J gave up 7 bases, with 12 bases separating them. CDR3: CASSPHVREQYF. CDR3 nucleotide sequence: TGTGCCAGCAGTCCCCACGTGAGAGAGCAGTACTTC.

The CDR3 DNA reads as TGCAGTGCCCGACAGGGTACAAGCGAGCAGTTCTTC. This codes for CSARQGTSEQFF. The chain joins TRBV20-1 to TRBJ2-1; TRBD1 aligns across 7 bases. Germline V gene sequence: CDR1 DFQATT, CDR2 SNEGSKA (reference sequence). Trimming cost V 6 bases and J 10 bases; bases outside gene matches: 9. The CDR3 covers 12 residues.

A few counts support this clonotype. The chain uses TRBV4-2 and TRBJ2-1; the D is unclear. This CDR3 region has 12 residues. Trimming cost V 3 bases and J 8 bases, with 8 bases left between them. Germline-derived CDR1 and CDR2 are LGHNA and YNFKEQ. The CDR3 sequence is CASSHIQDEQFF. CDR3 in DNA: TGTGCCAGCAGCCACATCCAGGATGAGCAGTTCTTC.

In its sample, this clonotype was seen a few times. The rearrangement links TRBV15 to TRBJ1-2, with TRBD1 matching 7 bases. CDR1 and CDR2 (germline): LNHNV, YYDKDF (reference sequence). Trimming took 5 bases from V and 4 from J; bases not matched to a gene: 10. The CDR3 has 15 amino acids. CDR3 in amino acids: CATSPPGQSGYGYTF. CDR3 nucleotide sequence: TGTGCCACCAGCCCTCCGGGACAGTCGGGCTATGGCTACACCTTC.

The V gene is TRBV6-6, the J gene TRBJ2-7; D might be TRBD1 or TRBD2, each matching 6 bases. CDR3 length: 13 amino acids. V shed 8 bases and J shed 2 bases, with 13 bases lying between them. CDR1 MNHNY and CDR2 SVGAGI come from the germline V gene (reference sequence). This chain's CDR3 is CASRRGRTYEQYF. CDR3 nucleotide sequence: TGTGCCAGCCGAAGGGGGAGGACCTACGAGCAGTACTTC.

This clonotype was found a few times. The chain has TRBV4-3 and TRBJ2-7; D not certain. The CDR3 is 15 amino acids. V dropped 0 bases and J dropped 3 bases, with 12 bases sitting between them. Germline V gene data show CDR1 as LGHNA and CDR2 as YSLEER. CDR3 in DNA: TGCGCCAGCAGCCAAGATCTGAGCCCGATCTACGAGCAGTACTTC. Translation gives CASSQDLSPIYEQYF.

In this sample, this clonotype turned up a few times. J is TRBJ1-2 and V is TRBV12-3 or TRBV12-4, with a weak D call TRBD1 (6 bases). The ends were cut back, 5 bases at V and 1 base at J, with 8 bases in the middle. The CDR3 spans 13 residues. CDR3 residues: CASSRDNNYGYTF. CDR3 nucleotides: TGTGCCAGCAGTCGGGACAATAACTATGGCTACACCTTC.

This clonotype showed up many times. CDR3 bases: TGTGCCAGCAGTTACCGCAGGGGAGGGACTGAAGCTTTCTTT. This translates into CASSYRRGGTEAFF. The chain joins TRBV6-5 to TRBJ1-1; a weak D match, TRBD1 (6 bases). CDR3 size: 14 residues. V lost 2 bases to trimming and J lost 5 bases, with 12 bases between them. CDR1 is MNHEY, CDR2 SVGAGI, per germline.

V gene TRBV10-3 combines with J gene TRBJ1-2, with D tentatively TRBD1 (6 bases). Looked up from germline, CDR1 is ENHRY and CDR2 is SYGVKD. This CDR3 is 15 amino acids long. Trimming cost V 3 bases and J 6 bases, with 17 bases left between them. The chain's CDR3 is CAISDQTGRMNGYTF. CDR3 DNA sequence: TGTGCCATCAGTGATCAAACAGGGAGGATGAATGGCTACACCTTC.

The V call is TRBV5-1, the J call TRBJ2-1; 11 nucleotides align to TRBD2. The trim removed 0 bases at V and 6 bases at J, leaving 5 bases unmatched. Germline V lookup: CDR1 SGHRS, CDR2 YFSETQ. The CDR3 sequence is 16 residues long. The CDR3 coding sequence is TGCGCCAGCAGCTTGGCCGGGACTAGCGGACCCAATGAGCAGTTCTTC. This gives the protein CASSLAGTSGPNEQFF.

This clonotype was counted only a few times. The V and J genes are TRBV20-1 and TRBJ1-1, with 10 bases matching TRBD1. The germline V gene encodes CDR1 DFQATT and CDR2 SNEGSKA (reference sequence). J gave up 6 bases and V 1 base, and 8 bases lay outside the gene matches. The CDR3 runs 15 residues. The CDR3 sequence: CSARGRGTGVAEAFF. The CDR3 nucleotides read TGCAGTGCTAGAGGTCGTGGGACAGGGGTGGCTGAAGCTTTCTTT.

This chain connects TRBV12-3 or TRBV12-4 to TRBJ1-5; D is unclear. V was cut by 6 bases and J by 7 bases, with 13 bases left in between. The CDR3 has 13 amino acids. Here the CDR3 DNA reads TGTGCCAGCAGCGTTGTCCATGGCCAGCCCCAGCATTTT. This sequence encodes CASSVVHGQPQHF.

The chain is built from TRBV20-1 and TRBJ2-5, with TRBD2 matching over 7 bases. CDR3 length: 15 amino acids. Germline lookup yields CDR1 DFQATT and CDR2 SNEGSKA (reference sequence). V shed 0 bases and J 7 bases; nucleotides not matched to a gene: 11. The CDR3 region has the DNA TGCAGTGCTAGAGATCTAGTGCGGGGGTATTGGACCCAGTACTTC. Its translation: CSARDLVRGYWTQYF.

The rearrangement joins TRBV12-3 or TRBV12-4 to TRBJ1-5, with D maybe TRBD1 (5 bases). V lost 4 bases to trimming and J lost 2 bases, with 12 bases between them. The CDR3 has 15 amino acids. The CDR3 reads CASSSWGFRNQPQHF. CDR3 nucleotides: TGTGCCAGCAGTTCCTGGGGGTTTCGCAATCAGCCCCAGCATTTT.

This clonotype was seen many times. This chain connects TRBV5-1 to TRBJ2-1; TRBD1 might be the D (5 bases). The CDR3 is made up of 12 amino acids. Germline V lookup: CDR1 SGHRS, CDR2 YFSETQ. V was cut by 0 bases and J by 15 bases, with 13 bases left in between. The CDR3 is CASSLVGVVWFF. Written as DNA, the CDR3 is TGCGCCAGCAGCTTGGTAGGGGTCGTATGGTTCTTC.

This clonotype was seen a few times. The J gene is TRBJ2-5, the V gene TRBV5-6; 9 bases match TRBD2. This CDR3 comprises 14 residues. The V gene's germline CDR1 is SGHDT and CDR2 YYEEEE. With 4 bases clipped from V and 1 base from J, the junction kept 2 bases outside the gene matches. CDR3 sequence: CASSVSGGQETQYF. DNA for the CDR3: TGTGCCAGCAGCGTTAGCGGGGGCCAAGAGACCCAGTACTTC.

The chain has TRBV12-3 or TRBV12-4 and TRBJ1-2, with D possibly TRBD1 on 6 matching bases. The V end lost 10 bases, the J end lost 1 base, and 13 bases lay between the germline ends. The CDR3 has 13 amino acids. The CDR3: CATRGGSNYGYTF. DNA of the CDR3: TGTGCCACCAGGGGTGGCAGTAACTATGGCTACACCTTC.

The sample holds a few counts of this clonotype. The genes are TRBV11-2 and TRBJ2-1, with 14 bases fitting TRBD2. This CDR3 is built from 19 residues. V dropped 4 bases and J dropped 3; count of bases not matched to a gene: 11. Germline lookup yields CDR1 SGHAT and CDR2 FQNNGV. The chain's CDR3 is CASSSPGLAGAALYNEQFF. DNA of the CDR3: TGTGCCAGCAGCTCTCCGGGACTAGCGGGAGCAGCCCTCTACAATGAGCAGTTCTTC.

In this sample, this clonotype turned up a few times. In DNA form, the CDR3 reads TGCAGTGCTAGACCCCGGAACAGGGGTGAGACCCAGTACTTC. Its translation: CSARPRNRGETQYF. The chain has TRBV20-1 and TRBJ2-5, with 7 bases identical to TRBD1. Unmatched junction bases numbered 8, after V lost 2 bases and J lost 5 bases. This CDR3 is built from 14 residues. CDR1 DFQATT and CDR2 SNEGSKA come from the germline V gene (reference sequence).